The 30 T cell receptor beta chains reported below all come from one sample, sequenced in a study of graft-versus-host responses after intestinal transplantation. Here immunoSEQ multiplex PCR was the method, and the copy in TCRdb shows in-frame clones only, minus some. The sample holds 7,000 to 9,500 clones; about a quarter are singletons and the top ten take less than 5.5%. Responders labeled with CFSE (roughly 200,000) were plated with roughly 200,000 irradiated, violet-dye-labeled stimulators. The sample was alloreactive CD8+ T cells from a mixed lymphocyte reaction culture, taken before transplantation. The subset was: CFSE-low proliferating T cells sorted from roughly 6-day pre-transplant mixed lymphocyte reaction (GvH or HvG direction). Source of these receptors: a human patient who was an organ donor for intestinal transplantation.

This rearrangement joins TRBV4-3 to TRBJ1-2; D might be TRBD1 (6 bases). Germline V gene data show CDR1 as LGHNA and CDR2 as YSLEER. V was pared by 0 bases and J by 8 bases, with 13 bases between. CDR3 size: 14 residues. For the CDR3, the DNA is TGCGCCAGCAGCCAAGATAGGGCAGGGGAAGGCTACACCTTC. Protein sequence: CASSQDRAGEGYTF.

V and J are TRBV5-6 and TRBJ2-1; D remains ambiguous. The CDR3 runs to 14 residues. Germline CDR1 reads SGHDT; CDR2 reads YYEEEE. V was pared by 4 bases and J by 9 bases, with 17 bases between. The CDR3 reads CASSPGVKGSEQFF. CDR3 DNA: TGTGCCAGCAGCCCTGGGGTCAAGGGCAGTGAGCAGTTCTTC.

This chain links TRBV4-1 with TRBJ2-5, with a possible D match to TRBD1 (7 bases). The CDR3 sequence is 17 residues long. Trimming stripped 4 bases from V and 6 bases from J, with 24 bases between. Germline lookup yields CDR1 MGHRA and CDR2 YSYEKL. The CDR3: CASSRRGTAPLNQTQYF. DNA for the CDR3: TGCGCCAGCAGCCGCCGCGGGACAGCCCCTCTTAATCAGACCCAGTACTTC.

By proportion, this clone is medium-sized. The chain employs TRBV6-5 and TRBJ2-2; D uncertain. Germline CDR1 and CDR2: MNHEY and SVGAGI. This CDR3 comprises 13 residues. Trimming stripped 4 bases from V and 8 bases from J, with 11 bases between. In DNA, the CDR3 is TGTGCCAGCAGTTTTAATTTTCCTGGGGAGCTGTTTTTT. Translated: CASSFNFPGELFF.

This clone is labeled as large. The chain links TRBV2 to TRBJ2-2; 10 nucleotides agree with TRBD2. J lost 4 bases, V lost 5 bases, and 10 bases had no gene match. Looked up from germline, CDR1 is SNHLY and CDR2 is FYNNEI. CDR3 size: 17 residues. In DNA form, the CDR3 reads TGTGCCAGCAGTCTAACTAGGACTAGCGGTGGCACCGGGGAGCTGTTTTTT. It encodes CASSLTRTSGGTGELFF.

This chain uses TRBV7-4 with TRBJ2-6; unclear D gene. The CDR3 has 19 residues. With 5 bases removed from V and 5 bases from J, the gap between germline ends came to 25 bases. Per germline, CDR1 SGHVT and CDR2 SQSDAQ. The CDR3 nucleotides read TGTGCCAGCAGCGCTAAGGGTTCAGCTCACAAAAGTCGGGCCAACGTCCTGACTTTC. It translates to CASSAKGSAHKSRANVLTF.

Turning to this clone: A read error is possible here, since a much larger clone lies one base away. This chain joins TRBV4-1 and TRBJ2-4; TRBD1 matches at 7 bases. Germline V lookup: CDR1 MGHRA, CDR2 YSYEKL. The CDR3 sequence is 14 residues long. The CDR3 reads CASSQIRGGNIQNF. The CDR3 DNA reads as TGCGCCAGCAGCCAAATCAGAGGGGGCAACATTCAGAACTTC.

The chain carries TRBV5-4 and TRBJ2-1, with D tentatively TRBD1 (6 bases). The CDR3 sequence is 16 residues long. The V and J ends lost 4 bases and 7 bases respectively, with 21 bases between them. CDR1 is SGHNT, CDR2 YYREEE, per germline (reference sequence). The CDR3 nucleotides are TGTGCCAGCAGCCCATTTACAGGGTTTCTTTGGAATGAGCAGTTCTTC. Translated: CASSPFTGFLWNEQFF.

This clone was observed a handful of times. V and J are TRBV6-1 and TRBJ2-7; D ambiguous. V shed 3 bases and J shed 2 bases, with 5 bases lying between them. Per the germline V gene, CDR1 is MNHNS and CDR2 is SASEGT. This CDR3 is built from 12 residues. In nucleotides, the CDR3 is TGTGCCAGCAGTGAGTATCCCTACGAGCAGTACTTC. Residues: CASSEYPYEQYF.

This clone was observed a handful of times. This chain uses TRBV5-1 with TRBJ2-5; 8 nucleotides match TRBD1. Judging by the DNA end, TRBJ2-7 fits better; the J call may be wrong. The CDR3 sequence is 14 residues long. Per germline, CDR1 SGHRS and CDR2 YFSETQ. The CDR3 spells CASSLGQGSYEQYF. The CDR3 DNA sequence: TGCGCCAGCAGCTTGGGACAGGGGTCCTACGAGCAGTACTTC.

In this sample, this clone is medium-sized. This chain connects TRBV4-3 to TRBJ1-4; 10 bases fit TRBD1. Per germline, CDR1 LGHNA and CDR2 YSLEER. The CDR3 sequence is 15 residues long. V dropped 3 bases and J dropped 3; count of bases not matched to a gene: 1. CDR3 protein: CASSHGTGANEKLFF. CDR3 DNA: TGCGCCAGCAGCCACGGGACAGGGGCTAATGAAAAACTGTTTTTT.

The rearrangement joins TRBV6-5 to TRBJ1-4; 8 nucleotides line up with TRBD1. Per germline, CDR1 MNHEY and CDR2 SVGAGI. This CDR3 has 13 amino acids. J gave up 7 bases and V 2 bases, and 0 bases lay outside the gene matches. The CDR3 bases are TGTGCCAGCAGTTACGGACAGGGTGAAAAACTGTTTTTT. It codes for CASSYGQGEKLFF.

The table lists this clone with a few counts. The chain joins TRBV7-2 to TRBJ1-2, with 9 nucleotides matching TRBD1. Trimming at V came to 5 bases and at J to 2 bases, leaving 0 bases not matched to a gene. The CDR3 has 13 residues. CDR1 SGHTA and CDR2 FQGNSA come from the germline V gene. CDR3 protein: CASSGTGNYGYTF. CDR3 sequence (DNA): TGTGCCAGCAGCGGGACAGGGAACTATGGCTACACCTTC. Combining the CDR3 with reference TRBV7-2 and TRBJ1-2 gives the whole variable domain GAGVSQSPSNKVTEKGKDVELRCDPISGHTALYWYRQSLGQGLEFLIYFQGNSAPDKSGLPSDRFSAERTGGSVSTLTIQRTQQEDSAVYLCASSGTGNYGYTFGSGTRLTVV.

CDR3 sequence (DNA): TGTGCCAGTAGTATAGATCTTTCCGGGGGGGGCACCGGGGAGCTGTTTTTT. Residues: CASSIDLSGGGTGELFF. The rearrangement joins TRBV19 to TRBJ2-2; TRBD2 aligns across 8 bases. The junction had 7 bases not matched to a gene; V was cut back by 0 bases and J by 4 bases. Germline V gene data show CDR1 as LNHDA and CDR2 as SQIVND (reference sequence). This CDR3 is built from 17 residues.

This clone has more than one count but fewer than ten. V gene TRBV4-1 combines with J gene TRBJ2-2; no firm D call. Germline lookup yields CDR1 MGHRA and CDR2 YSYEKL. CDR3 length: 12 residues. Trimming removed 2 bases at V and 2 bases at J, with 0 bases between. CDR3 in DNA: TGCGCCAGCAGCCAAAACACCGGGGAGCTGTTTTTT. Protein product: CASSQNTGELFF.

Within the sample, this clone is large. The V gene is TRBV28, the J gene TRBJ2-1, with 11 bases aligning to TRBD2. The CDR3 covers 15 residues. V lost 10 bases and J lost 3; bases outside the gene matches: 8. Germline values: CDR1 MDHEN, CDR2 SYDVKM. The CDR3 coding sequence is TGTGCCACGCACACCGGGACTAGCGGCTACAATGAGCAGTTCTTC. This codes for CATHTGTSGYNEQFF. The full variable domain, rest sourced from reference TRBV28 and TRBJ2-1, is DVKVTQSSRYLVKRTGEKVFLECVQDMDHENMFWYRQDPGLGLRLIYFSYDVKMKEKGDIPEGYSVSREKKERFSLILESASTNQTSMYLCATHTGTSGYNEQFFGPGTRLTVL.

This chain links TRBV19 with TRBJ2-7; TRBD1 matches at 7 bases. The CDR3 covers 13 residues. The V segment lost 3 bases and the J segment 3 bases; nucleotides outside the gene matches: 2. CDR1 LNHDA and CDR2 SQIVND come from the germline V gene (reference sequence). The CDR3 region is CASSIPGGYEQYF. For the CDR3, the DNA is TGTGCCAGTAGTATTCCAGGGGGCTACGAGCAGTACTTC.

There are a few counts of this clone. With a far larger clone one base away, a read error is the likely cause. The rearrangement links TRBV30 to TRBJ1-3; D ambiguous. The CDR3 totals 15 residues. Germline V gene sequence: CDR1 GTSNPN, CDR2 SVGIG (reference sequence). The germline V and J ends were trimmed by 5 bases and 0 bases, with 14 bases remaining between them. This CDR3 is CAWDPVGVSGNTIYF. The CDR3 nucleotides read TGTGCCTGGGACCCAGTTGGCGTCTCTGGAAACACCATATATTTT.

This clone was found a few times. Other DNA sequences within the sample encode an identical CDR3. The gene calls are TRBV27 and TRBJ2-7; 8 nucleotides match TRBD1. Germline assignment: CDR1 MNHEY and CDR2 SMNVEV (reference sequence). Trimming removed 2 bases from V and 3 bases from J; junction bases left unmatched: 0. The CDR3 runs to 13 residues. As DNA, the CDR3 is TGTGCCAGCAGTTTAGGGACAGGCTACGAGCAGTACTTC. Its protein product is CASSLGTGYEQYF.

This clone was counted only a few times. One base away lies a much larger clone, so this may be a sequencing read error. This chain joins TRBV27 and TRBJ2-3; TRBD1 matches at 11 bases. CDR1 and CDR2 from the germline V gene are MNHEY and SMNVEV (reference sequence). The length of the CDR3 is 16 residues. CDR3 amino acids: CACSFLGTGGPDTQYF. The CDR3 DNA reads as TGTGCCTGCAGTTTCCTTGGGACAGGGGGACCAGATACGCAGTATTTT.

This chain uses TRBV19 with TRBJ2-2; perhaps TRBD1 as D (5 bases). Germline values: CDR1 LNHDA, CDR2 SQIVND (reference sequence). The CDR3 spans 14 residues. With 3 bases removed from V and 4 bases from J, the gap between germline ends came to 9 bases. The CDR3: CASSIGHLTGELFF. For the CDR3, the DNA is TGTGCCAGTAGTATCGGACACCTCACCGGGGAGCTGTTTTTT.

The table lists this clone with a few counts. J is TRBJ1-1 and V is TRBV6-5; perhaps TRBD1 as D (5 bases). Germline V gene sequence: CDR1 MNHEY, CDR2 SVGAGI. V lost 11 bases to trimming and J lost 1 base, with 17 bases between them. The CDR3 extends over 14 amino acids. CDR3 amino acids: CACCLVGQNTEAFF. CDR3 in DNA: TGTGCCTGCTGTTTGGTGGGGCAGAACACTGAAGCTTTCTTT.

The chain employs TRBV4-3 and TRBJ2-5; 7 bases map to TRBD1. J gave up 1 base and V 2 bases, and 4 bases lay outside the gene matches. Germline CDR1 LGHNA, CDR2 YSLEER. The CDR3 loop spans 15 amino acids. CDR3 amino acids: CASSQYRGSQETQYF. CDR3 nucleotide sequence: TGCGCCAGCAGCCAATACAGGGGCTCCCAAGAGACCCAGTACTTC.

The CDR3 region is CASSIGLAGITDTQYF. The CDR3 DNA follows: TGCGCCAGCAGCATCGGACTAGCGGGAATCACAGATACGCAGTATTTT. This chain uses TRBV5-1 with TRBJ2-3, with 12 bases identical to TRBD2. This CDR3 is 16 amino acids long. J was trimmed by 2 bases and V by 4 bases; bases with no gene match: 5. The germline V gene has CDR1 SGHRS and CDR2 YFSETQ.

This clone was recorded a few times. One end of the junction fails to match germline, which may point to a read error. The gene calls are TRBV7-3 and TRBJ2-7, with D perhaps matching TRBD1 (6 bases). This CDR3 contains 13 residues. Germline loops: CDR1 SGHTA, CDR2 FQGTGA. The CDR3 nucleotides read TGCGCCAGCAGCCAAGGGACAAACTACGAGCAGTACTTC. Its translation: CASSQGTNYEQYF.

This clone showed up just a few times. This rearrangement joins TRBV6-8 to TRBJ1-6, with no clear D. The V end was cut by 8 bases, the J end by 3 bases, with 14 bases between. The CDR3 has 15 amino acids. CDR1 is MNHGY and CDR2 is SAAAGT in the germline V gene. CDR3 sequence: CASRQVRGYNSPLHF. The CDR3 DNA sequence: TGTGCCAGCCGCCAGGTACGGGGCTATAATTCACCCCTCCACTTT.

V and J are TRBV19 and TRBJ1-1; perhaps TRBD1 as D (6 bases). Germline V gives CDR1 LNHDA, CDR2 SQIVND (reference sequence). The CDR3 has 12 residues. Trimming took 2 bases from V and 6 from J, leaving 7 bases between them. The CDR3, as DNA: TGTGCCAGTAGTATACCAGGGGCTGAAGCTTTCTTT. Translated: CASSIPGAEAFF.

The chain links TRBV6-1 to TRBJ2-1; TRBD1 matches 9 bases. V was pared by 8 bases and J by 8 bases, with 7 bases of the junction left unmatched. This CDR3 spans 13 amino acids. Germline V lookup: CDR1 MNHNS, CDR2 SASEGT. CDR3 residues: CASHLQGAHEQFF. The CDR3 DNA reads as TGTGCCAGCCACCTACAGGGGGCGCATGAGCAGTTCTTC.

In this sample, this clone turned up a few times. The rearrangement joins TRBV4-1 to TRBJ2-7, with 11 bases matching TRBD2. The germline CDR1 and CDR2 sequences are MGHRA and YSYEKL. The CDR3 is 14 amino acids. V was pared by 6 bases and J by 3 bases, with 4 bases of the junction left unmatched. CDR3 residues: CASSPLAGVYEQYF. CDR3 sequence (DNA): TGCGCCAGCAGTCCACTAGCGGGAGTCTACGAGCAGTACTTC.

The CDR3 nucleotides are TGTGCCAGCAGCATGACAGGGGGCGAGCAGTACTTC. Translating it yields CASSMTGGEQYF. The rearrangement uses TRBV5-4 and TRBJ2-7; TRBD1 matches at 9 bases. The CDR3 totals 12 residues. CDR1 is SGHNT and CDR2 is YYREEE in the germline V gene (reference sequence). V was clipped by 4 bases and J by 6 bases; unmatched bases: 2.